One T cell receptor (beta chain) is described in this entry. Its specificity is unknown. Runs used v3.0 of the immunoSEQ assay and were done at survey level. Profiled with immunoSEQ multiplex PCR; TCRdb holds only in-frame clones, not every one. The sample shows approximately 35,000 clones, 97% of them seen only once. The germline V gene encodes CDR1 MNHNY and CDR2 SVGAGI (reference sequence). This CDR3 is 16 amino acids long. J lost 6 bases, V lost 2 bases, and 7 bases had no gene match. The data stem from a study of long-term antiretroviral therapy in people with HIV. Notes on the study in general: Information pertaining to ART adherence, viral resistance or therapeutic modifications was not obtained. Clones showing expansion before ART dominated the repertoire at all time points.

The rearrangement uses TRBV6-6 and TRBJ1-6; 7 bases align to TRBD1. The receptor's source is a man between 25 and 39 years old with HIV. Sample: unsorted PBMCs, taken 6.9 years after starting antiretroviral therapy. The chain's CDR3 is CASSYPRQGSNSPLHF. CDR3 nucleotides: TGTGCCAGCAGTTACCCCCGACAGGGTAGTAATTCACCCCTCCACTTT.